The T cell receptor beta chain described here comes from a study of T cell responses to AZD1222 COVID-19 vaccine. Study outcomes and limitations: Spike-specific TCR breadth rose after two AZD1222 doses, and depth rose as well.

CDR3 length: 12 residues. The table came from immunoSEQ multiplex PCR; TCRdb's copy has only in-frame clones and leaves some out. In the table there are some 140,000 clones, 75% to 95% of which are singletons. With regard to this clone: Antigen: not known. A read error may account for a junction end that differs from germline.

This clonotype was sampled from an adult in good health. The chain recombines TRBV12-3 or TRBV12-4 with TRBJ1-6; a possible D gene is TRBD1 (5 bases). The starting material was peripheral blood, obtained on day 0 of AZD1222 vaccination. DNA of the CDR3: TGTGCCAGCAGGTTAGGGGTTTCACCCCTCCACTTT. Its protein product is CASRLGVSPLHF.